This T cell receptor (beta chain) was captured in a study of blood T cell repertoires in COVID-19 (dated by TCRdb to about 2020). Describing the broader study: The collaborator samples originated in the United States, Italy and Spain and spanned the acute and convalescent phases of COVID-19. The material from the prospective study consisted of cDNA or gDNA derived from T cells, B-cell-depleted T cells, or PBMCs. The dataset comprised deeply sampled blood TCRbeta repertoires from subjects exposed to, actively infected with, or recovered from COVID-19. The repertoires were released in a freely available public database meant as a resource for research on the immune response to SARS-CoV-2. The samples were drawn from the first 160 participants of the ongoing ImmuneRACE study and from under 1,500 subjects provided by 6 global collaborators. A de-identified subject ID, COVID-19 status, age in years and sex were almost always included in the sample metadata. Where HLA class I and class II types were available, the types were taken from metadata supplied by the sample provider, not from assay-based typing.

In its sample, this clone was seen once. Which antigen it targets is not known. Within one base of it there is no much larger clone, and no base qualities were kept. TCRbeta CDR3 regions were amplified from genomic DNA by means of the immunoSEQ Assay, a bias-controlled multiplex PCR. In the original analysis: Within the assay, amplification of reference gene primers was used to estimate how many nucleated cells each sample contained. Sequence reads were collapsed and filtered to measure the absolute abundance of every unique TCRbeta CDR3 rearrangement. For each sample, productive Simpson clonality was calculated by taking the square root of Simpson's diversity index across productive rearrangements. TCRdb's version of the immuneACCESS table is confined to in-frame rearrangements and falls short of the full clone set. An unresolved V gene accounts for under half of the shortfall where checked; the remainder is of unknown origin. The DNA was the basis for D and trimming; V, J and clone size are from that table. In all, the sample holds 490,000 or so clones, and roughly nine tenths of those were seen once. Approximately 8.3% of the sample lies in the top ten.

The study at large found these results: How much clinical and demographic metadata was included differed by source and by participant, and the metadata was provided uncurated.

Enrolling through a virtual design, the prospective study's participants ranged in age from about 18 to 100 years and lived across 20 to 30 United States geographic areas. To assign participants to cohorts, the prospective study relied on clinical history that participants themselves reported in a screening survey and a study questionnaire. Recovered participants in ImmuneRACE Cohort 3 were defined as having two consecutive negative NP/OP PCR tests, clearance from a healthcare professional, or resolution of symptoms. Mobile phlebotomists in the prospective study collected whole blood, serum and a nasopharyngeal or oropharyngeal swab from every participant. Prospective study participants could optionally give additional blood draws and questionnaires over a roughly 2-month period. Before DNA extraction, blood samples from the prospective study were shipped at room temperature or frozen. This TCR came from an older woman who had recovered from COVID-19. Sequencing was performed on PBMCs or T cells enriched from blood (not recorded which).

The CDR3 reads as follows: CAIGTGGNSPLHF. The bases are TGTGCCATAGGGACAGGAGGGAATTCACCCCTCCACTTT. The receptor chain draws on TRBV19 and TRBJ1-6; 8 middle bases align to TRBD1. Taken from the germline V gene (reference sequence), the CDR1 and CDR2 loops are LNHDA and SQIVND. For this chain, trimming is 10 bases at the V end and 7 bases at the J end, and the number of junction bases without a gene match is 6. From cysteine to phenylalanine, the CDR3 is 13 amino acids long. Just CDR3 DNA is preserved here, 39 bases in frame from base 1.